These 9 T cell receptor beta chains originate from one sample sequenced in a study of T cell changes during pregnancy in multiple sclerosis. Sequenced by immunoSEQ multiplex PCR; TCRdb stores in-frame clones only, minus some. This table holds almost 35,000 clones, around nine tenths found once. The material was CD8+ T cells from peripheral blood mononuclear cells, obtained in the first trimester of pregnancy. The source of these receptors is a female donor with multiple sclerosis, enrolled in a pregnancy study.

The chain recombines TRBV27 with TRBJ2-1, with 9 bases fitting TRBD2. The CDR3 extends over 12 amino acids. Looked up from germline, CDR1 is MNHEY and CDR2 is SMNVEV (reference sequence). The CDR3, as DNA: TGTGCTTCTAGCGGGACGAACAATGAGCAGTTCTTC. The encoded protein is CASSGTNNEQFF.

Only a few counts were recorded for this clone. The chain joins TRBV5-1 to TRBJ1-1; TRBD1 matches 8 bases. The junction had 5 bases not matched to a gene; V was cut back by 3 bases and J by 7 bases. The germline V gene encodes CDR1 SGHRS and CDR2 YFSETQ. This CDR3 region has 13 residues. Here the CDR3 DNA reads TGCGCCAGCAGCTCGGCAGGGGGCTATGAAGCTTTCTTT. Its protein product is CASSSAGGYEAFF.

This clone occurred once. V and J are TRBV2 and TRBJ1-1; D may be TRBD1 (6 bases). Germline CDR1 is SNHLY and CDR2 is FYNNEI. This CDR3 is built from 10 residues. V lost 9 bases and J 8 bases, leaving 10 bases between the germline ends. CDR3 residues: CASTGTEAFF. CDR3 nucleotide sequence: TGTGCCAGTACAGGGACCGAAGCTTTCTTT.

The chain joins TRBV5-1 to TRBJ2-1, with 7 bases fitting TRBD1. The CDR3 is 19 amino acids. The germline CDR1 and CDR2 sequences are SGHRS and YFSETQ. The V segment lost 4 bases and the J segment 4 bases; nucleotides outside the gene matches: 20. CDR3 residues: CASSGRGQGGLNKYNEQFF. In nucleotides, the CDR3 is TGCGCCAGCAGCGGGCGAGGTCAAGGGGGCTTGAACAAATACAATGAGCAGTTCTTC.

The rearrangement uses TRBV18 and TRBJ2-1; 8 bases line up with TRBD2. This CDR3 contains 20 residues. Germline V gene data show CDR1 as KGHSH and CDR2 as LQKENI. The V and J ends lost 3 bases and 5 bases, in that order; junction bases with no gene match: 21. The CDR3 DNA sequence: TGTGCCAGCTCACCGAGAGCGGGAGTTCCATTTTTTCTTTTCCACAATGAGCAGTTCTTC. Protein: CASSPRAGVPFFLFHNEQFF. The entire variable domain, with the rest obtained from reference TRBV18 and TRBJ2-1, is as follows: NAGVMQNPRHLVRRRGQEARLRCSPMKGHSHVYWYRQLPEEGLKFMVYLQKENIIDESGMPKERFSAEFPKEGPSILRIQQVVRGDSAAYFCASSPRAGVPFFLFHNEQFFGPGTRLTVL.

The count of this clone is one. The chain carries TRBV27 and TRBJ1-3; TRBD1 might be the D (6 bases). CDR1 and CDR2 (germline): MNHEY, SMNVEV (reference sequence). Trimming cost V 7 bases and J 0 bases, with 34 bases left between them. CDR3 size: 22 residues. The CDR3 DNA is TGTGCCAGCACCTTACATAGGACCCGACAGGAAGGTTCCCACGTCTCTGGAAACACCATATATTTT. Its translation is CASTLHRTRQEGSHVSGNTIYF.

The chain employs TRBV28 and TRBJ2-1, with a possible D match to TRBD2 (6 bases). The CDR3 is 14 amino acids. The germline CDR1 and CDR2 sequences are MDHEN and SYDVKM. V lost 3 bases and J lost 9, with 15 bases in between. The CDR3: CASSFLGRRSEQFF. CDR3 in DNA: TGTGCCAGCAGTTTTTTAGGGAGGCGGAGTGAGCAGTTCTTC. Full variable domain (outside the CDR3, taken from reference TRBV28 and TRBJ2-1): DVKVTQSSRYLVKRTGEKVFLECVQDMDHENMFWYRQDPGLGLRLIYFSYDVKMKEKGDIPEGYSVSREKKERFSLILESASTNQTSMYLCASSFLGRRSEQFFGPGTRLTVL.

The chain is built from TRBV5-6 and TRBJ2-7; 8 bases are a match to TRBD1. V trimming: 6 bases; J trimming: 3 bases; junction bases outside the gene matches: 11. The CDR3 consists of 15 residues. CDR1 SGHDT and CDR2 YYEEEE come from the germline V gene. CDR3 bases: TGTGCCAGCACCGACCGCCGGGACAGGAACTACGAGCAGTACTTC. This codes for CASTDRRDRNYEQYF. The full variable domain, with the rest looked up from reference TRBV5-6 and TRBJ2-7, is DAGVTQSPTHLIKTRGQQVTLRCSPKSGHDTVSWYQQALGQGPQFIFQYYEEEERQRGNFPDRFSGHQFPNYSSELNVNALLLGDSALYLCASTDRRDRNYEQYFGPGTRLTVT.

The chain joins TRBV27 to TRBJ2-7; D might be TRBD2 (6 bases). Germline-derived CDR1 and CDR2 are MNHEY and SMNVEV (reference sequence). V lost 2 bases and J 2 bases, leaving 10 bases between the germline ends. There are 14 residues in the CDR3. The CDR3 DNA sequence: TGTGCCAGCAGTTTACCCGGGAGACCCTACGAGCAGTACTTC. It codes for CASSLPGRPYEQYF.